These T cell receptor beta chains were read from a single sample in a study of naive and memory T cell subsets. Each CDR3 protein is one row after TCRdb ran MiXCR on the UMI-ligation and nested PCR reads. The sample has around 140,000 distinct CDR3 sequences; approximately 20% are singletons. The specimen sequenced was naive CD8+ T cells from blood. The receptors originated from a human donor in good health. Both conserved end residues are part of each CDR3. A D gene is named only where the DNA matches it firmly. Expanded clones are given a class, and other clones once, few, many or no size at all.

>15|TRBJ2-7|NA|TRBV7-2|TRBD1
TGTGCCAGCAGCTTAGAACAGGGGGGCCCCTACGAGCAGTACTTC
CASSLEQGGPYEQYF
>11|TRBJ2-1|few|TRBV5-1|NA
TGCGCCAGCGGAAGCTACAATGAGCAGTTCTTC
CASGSYNEQFF
>13|TRBJ2-3|NA|TRBV10-3|NA
TGTGCCACGATAAGTGAAGAAGCAGATACGCAGTATTTT
CATISEEADTQYF
>14|TRBJ1-2|NA|TRBV29-1|TRBD1
TGCAGCGTTGAAGGAGCGGACAGGAACTATGGCTACACCTTC
CSVEGADRNYGYTF
>15|TRBJ2-2|few|TRBV7-9|NA
TGTGCCAGTCACGTCCCCCGGTCGAACACCGGGGAGCTGTTTTTT
CASHVPRSNTGELFF
>15|TRBJ1-5|NA|TRBV5-1|NA
TGCGCCAGCAGCGAGGACTCATTAGTCGGAAGGCCCCAGCATTTT
CASSEDSLVGRPQHF
>14|TRBJ2-1|NA|TRBV13|NA
TGTGCCAGCAGCTCCCTGGAGGGGCACAATGAGCAGTTCTTC
CASSSLEGHNEQFF
>14|TRBJ1-3|few|TRBV20-1|NA
TGCAGTGCTGGTCAGGAAAGCTCTGGAAACACCATATATTTT
CSAGQESSGNTIYF
>13|TRBJ2-7|few|TRBV6-5|NA
TGTGCCAGCAGTTACGGATTAGCCTACGAGCAGTACTTC
CASSYGLAYEQYF
>16|TRBJ1-5|NA|TRBV28|NA
TGTGCCAGCATCTCTGCCGGGACGACAAGCAATCAGCCCCAGCATTTT
CASISAGTTSNQPQHF
>14|TRBJ2-1|few|TRBV5-5|TRBD2
TGTGCCAGCAGCGAAATAGCGGGAGGGGATGAGCAGTTCTTC
CASSEIAGGDEQFF
>14|TRBJ1-5|NA|TRBV15|TRBD1
TGTGCCACCAGCGCGGACAGGGGTGGTCAGCCCCAGCATTTT
CATSADRGGQPQHF
>12|TRBJ2-7|NA|TRBV28|NA
TGTGCCAGCCTCGGGGAAACCTACGAGCAGTACTTC
CASLGETYEQYF
>14|TRBJ2-1|NA|TRBV15|TRBD2
TGTGCCACCAGCAAGGGACTAGAGAACAATGAGCAGTTCTTC
CATSKGLENNEQFF
>14|TRBJ1-6|few|TRBV12-3/TRBV12-4|TRBD1
TGTGCCAGCAGACCGGGACAGAATAATTCACCCCTCCACTTT
CASRPGQNNSPLHF
>18|TRBJ2-5|NA|TRBV28|TRBD1
TGTGCCAGCAGTTTTGAGGGGCAGGGGGCGCGAGGGGCTGAGACCCAGTACTTC
CASSFEGQGARGAETQYF
>18|TRBJ2-6|NA|TRBV7-9|TRBD2
TGTGCCAGCAGCTTAAGGGGACTAGACGTCTCTGGGGCCAACGTCCTGACTTTC
CASSLRGLDVSGANVLTF
>14|TRBJ1-2|NA|TRBV2|TRBD1
TGTGCCAGCAGTGAAGGCCAGGGGGTTGGAGGCTACACCTTC
CASSEGQGVGGYTF
>16|TRBJ2-1|NA|TRBV28|TRBD2
TGTGCCAGCAGTTCCCTTAGCGGGAGCTCCTACAATGAGCAGTTCTTC
CASSSLSGSSYNEQFF
>16|TRBJ2-7|few|TRBV28|TRBD2
TGTGCCAGCAGCAAAAACTGGGGACTAGCGGCCTACGAGCAGTACTTC
CASSKNWGLAAYEQYF
>15|TRBJ2-1|few|TRBV4-3|TRBD1
TGCGCCAGCAGCCCTGACAGGGAGAGAGACAATGAGCAGTTCTTC
CASSPDRERDNEQFF
>17|TRBJ2-3|few|TRBV28|TRBD2
TGTGCCAGCAGTTTGTTCCTCCCGGGAGGGGTCCCAGATACGCAGTATTTT
CASSLFLPGGVPDTQYF
>16|TRBJ1-5|NA|TRBV20-1|NA
TGCAGTGCCGCAGACCTAGACGGCGGTAGCAATCAGCCCCAGCATTTT
CSAADLDGGSNQPQHF
>17|TRBJ1-6|NA|TRBV4-3|NA
TGCGCCAGCAGCCAAGATAAGGCAGACCTCTATAATTCACCCCTCCACTTT
CASSQDKADLYNSPLHF
>13|TRBJ1-5|few|TRBV19|NA
TGTGCCAGTAGTACCCCGGGGGGTCAGCCCCAGCATTTT
CASSTPGGQPQHF
>12|TRBJ2-1|few|TRBV29-1|TRBD2
TGCAGCCCCTGGGGACTAGAAAATGAGCAGTTCTTC
CSPWGLENEQFF
>14|TRBJ2-3|few|TRBV28|NA
TGTGCCAGCAGGGGCGGCAGGGCAAAAGATACGCAGTATTTT
CASRGGRAKDTQYF
>14|TRBJ2-1|few|TRBV20-1|TRBD2
TGCAGTGCTAGCGAGACCGGGACGGGAGGTGAGCAGTTCTTC
CSASETGTGGEQFF
>13|TRBJ2-7|few|TRBV2|NA
TGTGCCAGCAGTGATCAGGAAACCTACGAGCAGTACTTC
CASSDQETYEQYF
>15|TRBJ2-1|NA|TRBV28|TRBD2
TGTGCCAGCAGCACTAGCGGGAGTCCCTACAATGAGCAGTTCTTC
CASSTSGSPYNEQFF
>13|TRBJ2-7|NA|TRBV5-1|NA
TGCGCCAGCAGCCCCGAGGGACCCTACGAGCAGTACTTC
CASSPEGPYEQYF
>14|TRBJ2-1|few|TRBV20-1|TRBD2
TGCAGTGCTAGAGAAGGGACTACCTACAATGAGCAGTTCTTC
CSAREGTTYNEQFF
>15|TRBJ2-3|few|TRBV9|TRBD2
TGTGCCAGCAGCTATCGGGCGGGAGTAGGGGATACGCAGTATTTT
CASSYRAGVGDTQYF
>11|TRBJ2-7|medium-sized|TRBV28|NA
TGTGCCAGCAGTTTAGGGTACGAGCAGTACTTC
CASSLGYEQYF
>21|TRBJ2-7|NA|TRBV23-1|TRBD2
TGCGCCAGCAGTCAAGCGTGGGTAGCGGGAGGGCCGACAAGTCATCGATACGAGCAGTACTTC
CASSQAWVAGGPTSHRYEQYF
>13|TRBJ2-3|NA|TRBV27|TRBD2
TGTGCCAGCAGTTGGGGGGGGGCAGATACGCAGTATTTT
CASSWGGADTQYF
>13|TRBJ2-1|NA|TRBV29-1|NA
TGCAGCGTTGGAGGGCTAGCTTGGCGTGAGCAGTTCTTC
CSVGGLAWREQFF
>14|TRBJ1-1|NA|TRBV4-1|TRBD1
TGCGCCAGCAGCCAAGGACAGGGGTGGGCTGAAGCTTTCTTT
CASSQGQGWAEAFF
>13|TRBJ2-7|NA|TRBV28|TRBD2
TGTGCCAGCAGCGGTAGCGGGGGCTACGAGCAGTACTTC
CASSGSGGYEQYF
>16|TRBJ2-3|few|TRBV24-1|TRBD2
TGTGCCACCAGTGACCCTGGGGACTATAATGCAGATACGCAGTATTTT
CATSDPGDYNADTQYF
>14|TRBJ2-1|many|TRBV6-5|NA
TGTGCCAGCAATAAACCCGGCCGGGGGAATGAGCAGTTCTTC
CASNKPGRGNEQFF
>13|TRBJ2-1|NA|TRBV27|NA
TGTGCCAGCAGTTTTATAGGGTCCAATGAGCAGTTCTTC
CASSFIGSNEQFF
>15|TRBJ2-3|NA|TRBV7-3|NA
TGTGCCAGCAGCTACGTCGGCGGACCCACAGATACGCAGTATTTT
CASSYVGGPTDTQYF
>12|TRBJ1-2|few|TRBV6-5|NA
TGTGCCAGCAGTTACGGCAACTATGGCTACACCTTC
CASSYGNYGYTF
>14|TRBJ1-2|NA|TRBV9|NA
TGTGCCAGCAGCGTAGGGGACATAGTCTATGGCTACACCTTC
CASSVGDIVYGYTF
>13|TRBJ2-5|once|TRBV2|NA
TGTGCCATTGGGGGACGGAACCAAGAGACCCAGTACTTC
CAIGGRNQETQYF
>15|TRBJ2-5|NA|TRBV4-1|NA
TGCGCCAGCAGCCAAGATCAAGGAGTCAGAAAGACCCAGTACTTC
CASSQDQGVRKTQYF
>18|TRBJ2-2|NA|TRBV6-1|NA
TGTGCCAGCAGTCAATGGGCAGGGAGGAGTTCCAACACCGGGGAGCTGTTTTTT
CASSQWAGRSSNTGELFF